This TCR beta chain was profiled in a study of CD8 T cells in ankylosing spondylitis. Study-level points and caveats: CD8+ by phenotype, disease-linked clones were relatively rare in peripheral blood. Earlier studies detected some motif variants in reactive arthritis synovial fluid and blood. The study identified a TCR beta motif of several highly homologous variants that appeared characteristic of ankylosing spondylitis blood.

With molecular barcodes, quantitative 5'-RACE was used to make the TCR beta libraries. TCRdb processed the 5' RACE reads anew with MiXCR; each CDR3 protein has one entry. The sample includes approximately 250,000 distinct CDR3 sequences, approximately 24% of them seen just once. The CDR3 contains 16 residues. Trimming left V 5 bases short and J 0 bases short, with 17 bases between. From germline, CDR1 is KGHSH and CDR2 LQKENI. In regard to this clonotype: Its antigen is currently unknown.

The receptor was derived from a male donor with ankylosing spondylitis or in good health (not recorded which). Sample: blood, either unsorted or a sorted T cell fraction (not recorded which). The rearrangement joins TRBV18 to TRBJ2-7; perhaps TRBD1 as D (5 bases). The CDR3 is CASSSTQTGYSYEQYF. The CDR3 region has the DNA TGTGCCAGCTCATCAACTCAAACAGGCTACTCCTACGAGCAGTACTTC.